This T cell receptor beta chain was profiled in a study of T cells after yellow fever vaccination. Looking at the study overall: The SMART-Seq v4 Ultra Low Input method served to prepare the low-cell-number fractions.

General study results and limits: Contaminants from the bulk population, in the form of abundant clonotypes, could be found in FACS-sorted repertoires. The booster response re-showed most primary clones: about 96% CD4, approximately 90% CD8.

This clonotype was seen only a few times. Its antigen is not identified. Per germline, CDR1 LGHDT and CDR2 YNNKEL (reference sequence). The germline V and J ends were trimmed by 6 bases and 4 bases, with 9 bases remaining between them. CDR3 length: 12 amino acids. As TCR cDNA was made by 5'RACE template switching, a universal primer site and UMIs were added. TCRdb analysed the 5' RACE reads with MiXCR anew, one entry per CDR3 protein. Of a few hundred thousand distinct CDR3 sequences in the sample, 8% to 9.5% were seen once. The rearrangement uses TRBV3-1 and TRBJ2-5; D is unresolved. This clonotype was sampled from a man between 18 and 35 years old who received the YFV17D yellow fever vaccine. The specimen was PBMCs, collected around 45 days after the first yellow fever vaccination. This CDR3 is CASRQSRETQYF. In DNA form, the CDR3 reads TGTGCCAGCAGACAGTCACGAGAGACCCAGTACTTC.